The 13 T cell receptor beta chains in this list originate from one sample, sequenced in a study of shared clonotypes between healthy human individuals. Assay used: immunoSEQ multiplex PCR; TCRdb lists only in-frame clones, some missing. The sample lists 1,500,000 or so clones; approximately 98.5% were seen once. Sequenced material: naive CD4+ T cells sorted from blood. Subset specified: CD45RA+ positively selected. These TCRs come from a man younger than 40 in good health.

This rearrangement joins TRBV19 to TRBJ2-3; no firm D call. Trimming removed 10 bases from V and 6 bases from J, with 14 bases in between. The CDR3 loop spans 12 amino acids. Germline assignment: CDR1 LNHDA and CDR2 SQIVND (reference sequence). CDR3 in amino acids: CATARERDTQYF. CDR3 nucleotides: TGTGCCACCGCAAGGGAAAGGGATACGCAGTATTTT. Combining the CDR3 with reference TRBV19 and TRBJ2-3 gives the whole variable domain DGGITQSPKYLFRKEGQNVTLSCEQNLNHDAMYWYRQDPGQGLRLIYYSQIVNDFQKGDIAEGYSVSREKKESFPLTVTSAQKNPTAFYLCATARERDTQYFGPGTRLTVL.

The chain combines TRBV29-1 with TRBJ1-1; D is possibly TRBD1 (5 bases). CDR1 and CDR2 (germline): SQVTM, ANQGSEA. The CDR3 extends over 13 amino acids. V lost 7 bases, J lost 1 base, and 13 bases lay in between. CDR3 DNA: TGCAGCGGCGGGGGGACTCAGAACACTGAAGCTTTCTTT. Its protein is CSGGGTQNTEAFF.

The CDR3 coding sequence is TGTGCCAGCAGCGTAGAGAGGGGAAATGGCTACACCTTC. This translates into CASSVERGNGYTF. The rearrangement links TRBV9 to TRBJ1-2, with a possible D match to TRBD1 (5 bases). Germline V gene sequence: CDR1 SGDLS, CDR2 YYNGEE. V was clipped by 0 bases and J by 6 bases, with 9 bases between them. The CDR3 is made up of 13 amino acids.

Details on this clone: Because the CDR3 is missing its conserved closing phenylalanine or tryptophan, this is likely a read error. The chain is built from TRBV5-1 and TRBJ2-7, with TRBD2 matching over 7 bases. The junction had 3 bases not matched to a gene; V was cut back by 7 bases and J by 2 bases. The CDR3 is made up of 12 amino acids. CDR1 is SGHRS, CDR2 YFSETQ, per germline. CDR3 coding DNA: TGCGCCAGCGGGAGGGGACCCTACGAGCAGTACCTC. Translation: CASGRGPYEQYL.

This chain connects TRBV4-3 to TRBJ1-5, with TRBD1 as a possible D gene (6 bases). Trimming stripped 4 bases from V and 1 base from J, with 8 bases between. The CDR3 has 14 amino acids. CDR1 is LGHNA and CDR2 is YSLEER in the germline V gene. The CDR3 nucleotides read TGCGCCAGCAGCCTTGGACAGAGCAATCAGCCCCAGCATTTT. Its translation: CASSLGQSNQPQHF.

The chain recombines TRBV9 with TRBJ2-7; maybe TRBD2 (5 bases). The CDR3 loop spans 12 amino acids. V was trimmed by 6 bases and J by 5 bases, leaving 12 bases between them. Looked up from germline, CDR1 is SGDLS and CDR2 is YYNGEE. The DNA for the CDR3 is TGTGCCAGCAAGGACTGCCCCCACGAGCAGTACTTC. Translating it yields CASKDCPHEQYF.

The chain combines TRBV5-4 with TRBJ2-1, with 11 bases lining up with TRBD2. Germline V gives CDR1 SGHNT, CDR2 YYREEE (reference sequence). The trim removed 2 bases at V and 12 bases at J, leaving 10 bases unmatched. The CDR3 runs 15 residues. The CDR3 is CASSLVVAGGLPQFF. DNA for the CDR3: TGTGCCAGCAGCTTAGTAGTAGCGGGAGGGCTCCCGCAGTTCTTC.

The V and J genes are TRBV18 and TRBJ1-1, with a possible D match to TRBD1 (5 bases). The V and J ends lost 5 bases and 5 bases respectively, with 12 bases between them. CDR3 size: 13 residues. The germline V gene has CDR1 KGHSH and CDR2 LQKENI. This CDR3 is CASSAQGDTEAFF. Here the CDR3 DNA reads TGTGCCAGCTCAGCTCAGGGAGATACTGAAGCTTTCTTT.

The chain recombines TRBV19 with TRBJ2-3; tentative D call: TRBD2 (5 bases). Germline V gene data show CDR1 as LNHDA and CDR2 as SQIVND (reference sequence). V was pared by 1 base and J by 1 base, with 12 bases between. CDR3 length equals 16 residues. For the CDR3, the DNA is TGTGCCAGTAGTATAGGGAGGTTTCCTCGCACAGATACGCAGTATTTT. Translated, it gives CASSIGRFPRTDTQYF.

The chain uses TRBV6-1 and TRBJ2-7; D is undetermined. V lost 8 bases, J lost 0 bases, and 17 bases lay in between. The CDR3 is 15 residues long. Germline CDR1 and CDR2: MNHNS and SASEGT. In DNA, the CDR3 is TGTGCCAGCTCAATCGGGCATCTGAGCTCCTACGAGCAGTACTTC. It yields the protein CASSIGHLSSYEQYF.

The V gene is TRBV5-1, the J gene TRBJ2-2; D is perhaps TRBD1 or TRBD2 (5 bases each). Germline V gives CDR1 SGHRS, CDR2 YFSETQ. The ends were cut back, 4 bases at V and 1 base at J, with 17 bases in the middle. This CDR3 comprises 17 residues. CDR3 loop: CASSHGTPLRNTGELFF. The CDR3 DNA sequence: TGCGCCAGCAGCCACGGGACGCCGCTCCGGAACACCGGGGAGCTGTTTTTT.

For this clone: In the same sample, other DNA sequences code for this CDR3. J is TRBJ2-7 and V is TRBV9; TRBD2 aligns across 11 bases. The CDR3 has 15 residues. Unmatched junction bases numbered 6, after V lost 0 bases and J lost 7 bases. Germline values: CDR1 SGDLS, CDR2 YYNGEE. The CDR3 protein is CASSVALAGVGEQYF. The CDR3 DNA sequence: TGTGCCAGCAGCGTAGCACTAGCGGGAGTCGGGGAGCAGTACTTC.

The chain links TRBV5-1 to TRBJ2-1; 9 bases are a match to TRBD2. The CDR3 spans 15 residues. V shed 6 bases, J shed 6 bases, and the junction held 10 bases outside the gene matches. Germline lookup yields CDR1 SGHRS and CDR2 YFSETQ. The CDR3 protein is CASTPTGLAPNEQFF. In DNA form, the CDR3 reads TGCGCCAGCACCCCGACGGGACTAGCACCCAATGAGCAGTTCTTC.